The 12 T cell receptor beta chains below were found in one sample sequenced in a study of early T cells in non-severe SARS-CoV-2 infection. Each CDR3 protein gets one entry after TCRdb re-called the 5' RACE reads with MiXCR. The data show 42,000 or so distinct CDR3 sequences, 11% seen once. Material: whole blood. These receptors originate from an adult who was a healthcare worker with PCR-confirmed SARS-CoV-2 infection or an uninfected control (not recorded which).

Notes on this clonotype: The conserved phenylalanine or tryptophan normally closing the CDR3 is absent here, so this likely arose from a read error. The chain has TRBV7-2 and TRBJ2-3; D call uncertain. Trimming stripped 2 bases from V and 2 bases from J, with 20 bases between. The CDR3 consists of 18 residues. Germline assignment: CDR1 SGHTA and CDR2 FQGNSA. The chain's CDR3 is CASSLPPESFRTTDTQYS. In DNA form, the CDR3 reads TGTGCCAGCAGCTTACCCCCTGAAAGTTTCCGGACCACAGATACGCAGTATTCT.

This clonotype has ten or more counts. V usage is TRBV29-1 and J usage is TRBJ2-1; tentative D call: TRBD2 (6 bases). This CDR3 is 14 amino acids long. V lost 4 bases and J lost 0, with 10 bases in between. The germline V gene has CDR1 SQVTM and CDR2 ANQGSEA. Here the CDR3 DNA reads TGCAGCGTTGTGGCGGGATTCTCCTACAATGAGCAGTTCTTC. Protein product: CSVVAGFSYNEQFF.

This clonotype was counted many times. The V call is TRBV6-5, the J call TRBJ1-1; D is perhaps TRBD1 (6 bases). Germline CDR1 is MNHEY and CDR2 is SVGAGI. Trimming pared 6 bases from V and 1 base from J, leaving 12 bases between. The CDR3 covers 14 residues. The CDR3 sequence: CASSRGGRNTEAFF. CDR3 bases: TGTGCCAGCAGCCGCGGGGGCAGGAACACTGAAGCTTTCTTT.

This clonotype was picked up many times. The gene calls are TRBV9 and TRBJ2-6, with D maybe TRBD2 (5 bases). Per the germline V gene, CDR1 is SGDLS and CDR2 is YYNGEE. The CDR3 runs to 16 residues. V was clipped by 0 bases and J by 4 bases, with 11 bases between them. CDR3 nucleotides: TGTGCCAGCAGCGTAGGAGGGCACGCCGGGGCCAACGTCCTGACTTTC. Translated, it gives CASSVGGHAGANVLTF. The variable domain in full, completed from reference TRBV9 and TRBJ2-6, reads DSGVTQTPKHLITATGQRVTLRCSPRSGDLSVYWYQQSLDQGLQFLIQYYNGEERAKGNILERFSAQQFPDLHSELNLSSLELGDSALYFCASSVGGHAGANVLTFGAGSRLTVL.

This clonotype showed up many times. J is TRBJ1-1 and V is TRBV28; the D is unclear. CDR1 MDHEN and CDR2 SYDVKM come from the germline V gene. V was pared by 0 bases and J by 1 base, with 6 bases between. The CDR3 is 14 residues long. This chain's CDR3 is CASSLWWKNTEAFF. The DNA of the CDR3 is TGTGCCAGCAGTTTATGGTGGAAGAACACTGAAGCTTTCTTT.

For the CDR3, the DNA is TGCAGTGCTAGAGAAGGACGCGACACTGAAGCTTTCTTT. It codes for CSAREGRDTEAFF. The J gene is TRBJ1-1, the V gene TRBV20-1; D uncertain. Germline V gene sequence: CDR1 DFQATT, CDR2 SNEGSKA (reference sequence). Trimming took off 0 bases at V and 3 bases at J, with 8 bases between the two ends. The CDR3 is 13 residues long.

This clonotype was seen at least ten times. This CDR3 is CASSPTTGLGEQFF. CDR3 nucleotide sequence: TGTGCCAGCAGCCCCACGACAGGGTTAGGTGAGCAGTTCTTC. This sequence joins TRBV7-3 and TRBJ2-1; TRBD1 aligns across 7 bases. Germline V gene data show CDR1 as SGHTA and CDR2 as FQGTGA. J lost 9 bases, V lost 5 bases, and 10 bases had no gene match. This CDR3 is 14 amino acids long.

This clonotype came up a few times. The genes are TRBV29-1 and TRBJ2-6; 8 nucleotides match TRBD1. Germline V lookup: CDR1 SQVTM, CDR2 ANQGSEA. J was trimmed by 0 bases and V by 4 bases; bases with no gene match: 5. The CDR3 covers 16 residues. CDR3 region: CSVGAGGSSGANVLTF. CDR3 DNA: TGCAGCGTTGGGGCAGGGGGCTCCTCTGGGGCCAACGTCCTGACTTTC.

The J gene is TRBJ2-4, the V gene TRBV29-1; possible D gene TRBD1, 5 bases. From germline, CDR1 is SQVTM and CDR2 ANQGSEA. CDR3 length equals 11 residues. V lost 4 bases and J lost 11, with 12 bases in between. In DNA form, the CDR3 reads TGCAGCGTTGGGGGCCTATCTTTTCAGTACTTC. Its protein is CSVGGLSFQYF.

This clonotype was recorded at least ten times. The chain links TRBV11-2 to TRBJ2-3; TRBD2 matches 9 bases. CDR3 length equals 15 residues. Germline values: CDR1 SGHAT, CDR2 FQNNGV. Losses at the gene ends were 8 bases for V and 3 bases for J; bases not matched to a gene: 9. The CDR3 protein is CASGPWTSETDTQYF. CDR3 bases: TGTGCCAGCGGACCCTGGACTAGCGAAACAGATACGCAGTATTTT.

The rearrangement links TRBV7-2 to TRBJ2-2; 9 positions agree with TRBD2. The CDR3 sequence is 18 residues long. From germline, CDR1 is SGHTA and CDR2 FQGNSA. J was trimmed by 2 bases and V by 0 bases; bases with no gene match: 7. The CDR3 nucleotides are TGTGCCAGCAGCTTAGCCCCTCTAGCGGGAAGAAACACCGGGGAGCTGTTTTTT. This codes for CASSLAPLAGRNTGELFF.

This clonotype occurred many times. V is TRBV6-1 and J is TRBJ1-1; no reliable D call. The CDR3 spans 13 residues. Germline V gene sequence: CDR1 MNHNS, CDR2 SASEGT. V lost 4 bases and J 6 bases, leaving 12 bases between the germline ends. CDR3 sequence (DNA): TGTGCCAGCAGTGTGGAGGGTAGAGCTGAAGCTTTCTTT. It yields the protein CASSVEGRAEAFF.